These 14 T cell receptor beta chains were all obtained from the same sample, sequenced in a study of patients and donors after allogeneic stem cell transplantation. TCRdb recomputed calls from the RT-PCR reads with MiXCR, one row per CDR3 protein. The data hold approximately 200,000 distinct CDR3 sequences, with more than 35% observed a single time. Sequencing was performed on blood, either unsorted or a sorted T cell fraction (not recorded which). These receptors came from a human donor who was either an allogeneic HSCT recipient or a stem cell or donor lymphocyte infusion donor (not recorded which). It is not recorded whose cells these are; they may come from a transplant donor.

This clonotype has just a few counts. The V call is TRBV20-1, the J call TRBJ1-1; the match to TRBD1 covers 9 bases. J lost 1 base, V lost 4 bases, and 10 bases had no gene match. Germline assignment: CDR1 DFQATT and CDR2 SNEGSKA (reference sequence). The CDR3 has 16 residues. The CDR3 loop is CSATTGTGLRNTEAFF. CDR3 DNA: TGCAGTGCTACCACCGGGACAGGGTTAAGGAACACTGAAGCTTTCTTT.

The table lists this clonotype with a few counts. CDR3 residues: CSARVRRTGPPMNTEAFF. The CDR3 nucleotides read TGCAGTGCTAGAGTTCGTCGGACAGGACCTCCCATGAACACTGAAGCTTTCTTT. The chain joins TRBV20-1 to TRBJ1-1, with 7 bases fitting TRBD1. With V trimmed by 1 base and J by 0 bases, 14 bases remained unmatched. CDR1 is DFQATT and CDR2 is SNEGSKA in the germline V gene (reference sequence). The CDR3 is made up of 18 amino acids.

The chain uses TRBV12-3 or TRBV12-4 and TRBJ2-7; tentative D call: TRBD1 (5 bases). The CDR3 contains 12 residues. With 4 bases removed from V and 7 bases from J, the gap between germline ends came to 11 bases. CDR3 amino acids: CASSYYSGEQYF. The CDR3 bases are TGTGCCAGCAGTTATTATTCAGGGGAGCAGTACTTC.

The V gene is TRBV30, the J gene TRBJ2-2; 9 bases align to TRBD2. Germline V lookup: CDR1 GTSNPN, CDR2 SVGIG (reference sequence). The junction had 7 bases not matched to a gene; V was cut back by 0 bases and J by 5 bases. The CDR3 extends over 16 amino acids. CDR3 in DNA: TGTGCCTGGAGTGTATTCGCTAGCGGGACTACCGGGGAGCTGTTTTTT. It specifies CAWSVFASGTTGELFF.

This clonotype appeared a few times. The DNA for the CDR3 is TGTGCCAGCAGTGTCACGGACTACGAGCAGTACTTC. Its translation: CASSVTDYEQYF. V and J are TRBV2 and TRBJ2-7; the D is unclear. CDR1 is SNHLY and CDR2 is FYNNEI in the germline V gene. Trimming left V 4 bases short and J 3 bases short, with 7 bases between. CDR3 length equals 12 residues.

This clonotype has just a few counts. V gene TRBV3-1 combines with J gene TRBJ2-1; maybe TRBD2 (5 bases). V lost 3 bases and J lost 10, with 10 bases in between. The CDR3 runs 12 residues. Germline V gives CDR1 LGHDT, CDR2 YNNKEL (reference sequence). CDR3 coding DNA: TGTGCCAGCAGCCAGACGAGCGGAGAGCAGTTCTTC. Translation: CASSQTSGEQFF.

The V and J genes are TRBV6-6 and TRBJ2-4; D is perhaps TRBD2 (5 bases). In germline, CDR1 is MNHNY, CDR2 SVGAGI (reference sequence). Trimming took off 11 bases at V and 5 bases at J, with 13 bases between the two ends. The CDR3 length is 12 residues. The CDR3 nucleotides are TGTGCCGCCGGGGAGCAGGAAAACATTCAGTACTTC. It is translated as CAAGEQENIQYF.

The rearrangement joins TRBV28 to TRBJ2-7, with unresolved D. V was trimmed by 3 bases and J by 4 bases, leaving 4 bases between them. CDR3 size: 11 residues. The germline V gene has CDR1 MDHEN and CDR2 SYDVKM. CDR3 protein: CASSFQYEQYF. In nucleotides, the CDR3 is TGTGCCAGCAGTTTCCAATACGAGCAGTACTTC.

V gene TRBV3-1 combines with J gene TRBJ2-1; 9 nucleotides match TRBD2. This CDR3 contains 16 residues. CDR1 and CDR2 from the germline V gene are LGHDT and YNNKEL (reference sequence). V was clipped by 5 bases and J by 4 bases; unmatched bases: 9. DNA of the CDR3: TGTGCCAGCAGCTACCAAATGACTAGCGGATACAATGAGCAGTTCTTC. Its protein is CASSYQMTSGYNEQFF.

This clonotype was counted at least ten times. The chain employs TRBV12-3 or TRBV12-4 and TRBJ2-2, with unresolved D. V gave up 1 base and J gave up 4 bases, with 4 bases separating them. This CDR3 region has 13 residues. In DNA, the CDR3 is TGTGCCAGCAGTTTAGTAGGCACCGGGGAGCTGTTTTTT. It yields the protein CASSLVGTGELFF.

In its sample, this clonotype was seen a few times. J is TRBJ2-7 and V is TRBV29-1; D is unclear. The germline CDR1 and CDR2 sequences are SQVTM and ANQGSEA. The CDR3 has 13 amino acids. V was clipped by 0 bases and J by 3 bases, with 9 bases between them. The CDR3 here is CSVEDHDDYEQYF. The CDR3 DNA reads TGCAGCGTTGAAGATCACGATGACTACGAGCAGTACTTC.

V is TRBV12-3 or TRBV12-4 and J is TRBJ2-7, with a weak D call TRBD2 (5 bases). The CDR3 totals 15 residues. V was trimmed by 6 bases and J by 0 bases, leaving 15 bases between them. The DNA of the CDR3 is TGTGCCAGCAGCGCCGGACTGGAGAGCTCCTACGAGCAGTACTTC. Amino acids: CASSAGLESSYEQYF.

This clonotype has just a few counts. The J gene is TRBJ2-3, the V gene TRBV5-1; 7 positions agree with TRBD2. V shed 4 bases and J 3 bases; nucleotides not matched to a gene: 2. The CDR3 extends over 13 amino acids. Germline CDR1 reads SGHRS; CDR2 reads YFSETQ. In DNA form, the CDR3 reads TGCGCCAGCAGCGGACTAGTGACAGATACGCAGTATTTT. This gives the protein CASSGLVTDTQYF.

This clonotype occurred a few times. The gene calls are TRBV4-2 and TRBJ1-4, with 7 positions matching TRBD1. J gave up 5 bases and V 1 base, and 4 bases lay outside the gene matches. This CDR3 spans 15 amino acids. Per the germline V gene, CDR1 is LGHNA and CDR2 is YNFKEQ. The CDR3 loop reads CASSQGDRQNEKLFF. CDR3 sequence (DNA): TGTGCCAGCAGCCAAGGGGACAGACAAAATGAAAAACTGTTTTTT.